This T cell receptor (beta chain) was obtained from a study of blood T cell repertoires in COVID-19. Looking at the study overall: From the United States, Italy and Spain came samples of acute and convalescent COVID-19.

Participants were placed into cohorts based on the clinical history they reported. Recovered status applied to Cohort 3 donors who had two consecutive negative PCRs. It also applied to those with clearance or with symptom resolution. Germline CDR1 is SGHNT and CDR2 is YYREEE (reference sequence). This CDR3 is 13 amino acids long. Trimming stripped 0 bases from V and 7 bases from J, with 11 bases between. Authors' data handling: It was from reference gene primer amplification that nucleated cell counts were estimated. Profiled with immunoSEQ multiplex PCR; TCRdb holds only in-frame clones, not every one. V and J calls and clone size are those listed in that table; D and trimming were worked out from the DNA. The sample records a few hundred thousand clones, roughly 80% being singletons.

The specimen was PBMCs or T cells enriched from blood (not recorded which). The chain carries TRBV5-4 and TRBJ2-7; D is unresolved. This sequence originates from a man in his fifties who had recovered from COVID-19. The chain's CDR3 is CASSLGARTEQYF. The CDR3 DNA sequence: TGTGCCAGCAGCTTGGGCGCACGTACGGAGCAGTACTTC.